This is a list of T cell receptor beta chains from one sample in a study of blood T cell repertoires in COVID-19. The protocol was immunoSEQ multiplex PCR, while the TCRdb copy is restricted to in-frame clones and leaves out a portion. The data contain tens of thousands of clones, roughly 84% of them singletons. The sample consisted of peripheral blood. The receptors originated from a man in his fifties with active COVID-19. Each CDR3 is given with its conserved first and last residue. Fields, in order: clone size, J gene, D gene, V gene, CDR3 DNA, CDR3 protein. D genes are given only for firm matches. Clone size is shown for a subset of rows, as once, few, many or a class of expanded clone.

clone_size: NA; j_call: TRBJ1-2; d_call: NA; v_call: TRBV12-3/TRBV12-4; cdr3_nt: TGTGCCAGCAGTTTAGGGGAGGGTTATAGCTACACCTTC; cdr3_aa: CASSLGEGYSYTF
clone_size: NA; j_call: TRBJ2-1; d_call: TRBD2; v_call: TRBV19; cdr3_nt: TGTGCCAGTAGTTTTTCCAGCGGGGGGGTCAATGAGCAGTTCTTC; cdr3_aa: CASSFSSGGVNEQFF
clone_size: once; j_call: TRBJ2-2; d_call: NA; v_call: TRBV7-7; cdr3_nt: TGTGCTAGCAGCTTAAATGGACTAACCACCGGGGAGCTGTTTTTT; cdr3_aa: CASSLNGLTTGELFF
clone_size: NA; j_call: TRBJ2-4; d_call: NA; v_call: TRBV30; cdr3_nt: TGTGCCTGGTCCTGGGCCCAAAAGGGGTCGTTCATATTAGCCAAAAACATTCAGTACTTC; cdr3_aa: CAWSWAQKGSFILAKNIQYF
clone_size: NA; j_call: TRBJ1-2; d_call: TRBD1; v_call: TRBV2; cdr3_nt: TGTGCCAGCACCTATACAGGGGGCGGCTATGGCTACACCTTC; cdr3_aa: CASTYTGGGYGYTF
clone_size: NA; j_call: TRBJ1-2; d_call: TRBD1; v_call: TRBV19; cdr3_nt: TGTGCCAGTAGCCGACTCATGGGACAGTCTAACTATGGCTACACCTTC; cdr3_aa: CASSRLMGQSNYGYTF
clone_size: NA; j_call: TRBJ1-5; d_call: NA; v_call: TRBV7-9; cdr3_nt: TGTGCCAGCTCGAGGGTCGATCAGCCCCAGCATTTT; cdr3_aa: CASSRVDQPQHF
clone_size: NA; j_call: TRBJ2-7; d_call: TRBD1; v_call: TRBV11-3; cdr3_nt: TGTGCCAGCAGCCTCGGGACAGGGGTTTCCTACGAGCAGTACTTC; cdr3_aa: CASSLGTGVSYEQYF
clone_size: NA; j_call: TRBJ2-5; d_call: NA; v_call: TRBV5-6; cdr3_nt: TGTGCCAGCAGCTTGGGACAGACGGAGACCCAGTACTTC; cdr3_aa: CASSLGQTETQYF
clone_size: NA; j_call: TRBJ1-1; d_call: TRBD1; v_call: TRBV19; cdr3_nt: TGTGCCAGTAGTAAGGGACAGGGCTTGAACACTGAAGCTTTCTTT; cdr3_aa: CASSKGQGLNTEAFF
clone_size: NA; j_call: TRBJ2-2; d_call: TRBD1; v_call: TRBV18; cdr3_nt: TGTGCCAGCTCACGAGGGGGCGGCGGCACCGGGGAGCTGTTTTTT; cdr3_aa: CASSRGGGGTGELFF
clone_size: NA; j_call: TRBJ2-5; d_call: TRBD1; v_call: TRBV19; cdr3_nt: TGTGCCAGTAGTCCCCGGACAGGACTGAATGGAGAGACCCAGTACTTC; cdr3_aa: CASSPRTGLNGETQYF
clone_size: few; j_call: TRBJ2-7; d_call: NA; v_call: TRBV5-4; cdr3_nt: TGTGCCAGCAGCAGCTCCGGGACACCATTGCCCTACGAGCAGTACTTC; cdr3_aa: CASSSSGTPLPYEQYF
clone_size: NA; j_call: TRBJ1-1; d_call: NA; v_call: TRBV7-9; cdr3_nt: TGTGCCACCCGGGCGCAGGGAACTGAAGCTTTCTTT; cdr3_aa: CATRAQGTEAFF
clone_size: NA; j_call: TRBJ2-5; d_call: NA; v_call: TRBV5-5; cdr3_nt: TGTGCCAGCAGCGTGGGGCAGGTCCAAGAGACCCAGTACTTC; cdr3_aa: CASSVGQVQETQYF
clone_size: once; j_call: TRBJ1-6; d_call: NA; v_call: TRBV3-1/TRBV3-2; cdr3_nt: TGTGCCAGCAGCCAAGACAAGAGTACTCTCCACTTT; cdr3_aa: CASSQDKSTLHF
clone_size: NA; j_call: TRBJ2-7; d_call: TRBD2; v_call: TRBV4-1; cdr3_nt: TGCGCCAGCAGCCAAGATATAGGCGGGAGAGACTCCTACGAGCAGTACTTC; cdr3_aa: CASSQDIGGRDSYEQYF
clone_size: NA; j_call: TRBJ2-5; d_call: NA; v_call: TRBV7-3; cdr3_nt: TGTGCCAGCAGCTTGGTGCCAGGGTCAGAGACCCAGTACTTC; cdr3_aa: CASSLVPGSETQYF
clone_size: few; j_call: TRBJ2-1; d_call: TRBD2; v_call: TRBV19; cdr3_nt: TGTGCCAGTAGTAAAAGACTAGCGGGGGGCTTAAGGAATGAGCAGTTCTTC; cdr3_aa: CASSKRLAGGLRNEQFF
clone_size: NA; j_call: TRBJ1-2; d_call: NA; v_call: TRBV9; cdr3_nt: TGTGCCAGCAGCACGGGGAGCTTGGAAGGCTACACCTTC; cdr3_aa: CASSTGSLEGYTF
clone_size: few; j_call: TRBJ1-2; d_call: TRBD1; v_call: TRBV18; cdr3_nt: TGTGCCAGCTCGTTGACAGGGGAGTTGGACTATGGCTACACCTTC; cdr3_aa: CASSLTGELDYGYTF
clone_size: NA; j_call: TRBJ2-7; d_call: NA; v_call: TRBV3-1/TRBV3-2; cdr3_nt: TGTGCCAGCAGCCAAGAAGGCGGTTCCTACGAGCAGTACTTC; cdr3_aa: CASSQEGGSYEQYF
clone_size: NA; j_call: TRBJ1-1; d_call: NA; v_call: TRBV18; cdr3_nt: TGTGCCAGCTCACCAGCGGGGACGGACACTGAAGCTTTCTTT; cdr3_aa: CASSPAGTDTEAFF
clone_size: NA; j_call: TRBJ2-1; d_call: TRBD2; v_call: TRBV30; cdr3_nt: TGTGCCTGGACGTCGGGGGGGCTGAGGGAGCAGTTCTTC; cdr3_aa: CAWTSGGLREQFF
clone_size: NA; j_call: TRBJ1-3; d_call: NA; v_call: TRBV18; cdr3_nt: TGTGCCAGCTCACCAATCCAGGGGAACTCTGGAAACACCATATATTTT; cdr3_aa: CASSPIQGNSGNTIYF
clone_size: few; j_call: TRBJ2-7; d_call: NA; v_call: TRBV5-4; cdr3_nt: TGTGCCAGCAGCTTGGACTCTTCTTGGGAGCAGTACTTC; cdr3_aa: CASSLDSSWEQYF
clone_size: NA; j_call: TRBJ2-2; d_call: TRBD1; v_call: TRBV7-9; cdr3_nt: TGTGCCAGCAGCTCCTACCGGGACAGGAACACCGGGGAGCTGTTTTTT; cdr3_aa: CASSSYRDRNTGELFF
clone_size: NA; j_call: TRBJ2-7; d_call: NA; v_call: TRBV7-9; cdr3_nt: TGTGCCAGCAGCTTACAACCAGACAGGAGAGTCTCCTACGAGCAGTACTTC; cdr3_aa: CASSLQPDRRVSYEQYF
clone_size: NA; j_call: TRBJ2-2; d_call: NA; v_call: TRBV28; cdr3_nt: TGTGCCAGCAGCGAACTCCGAAATGGTGACACGAACACCGGGGAGCTGTTTTTT; cdr3_aa: CASSELRNGDTNTGELFF
clone_size: NA; j_call: TRBJ2-5; d_call: NA; v_call: TRBV6-2/TRBV6-3; cdr3_nt: TGTGCCAGCAGTTACCCTCCAGGGTCAGAGACCCAGTACTTC; cdr3_aa: CASSYPPGSETQYF
clone_size: NA; j_call: TRBJ1-6; d_call: NA; v_call: TRBV19; cdr3_nt: TGTGCCAGTAGTATAAATCCCACAGGATATAATTCACCCCTCCACTTT; cdr3_aa: CASSINPTGYNSPLHF
clone_size: NA; j_call: TRBJ2-2; d_call: TRBD1; v_call: TRBV24-1; cdr3_nt: TGTGCCACCAGAGCTATCACCGGACAGGGGGGTATCGCGAACACCGGGGAGCTGTTTTTT; cdr3_aa: CATRAITGQGGIANTGELFF